This T cell receptor (beta chain) is from a study of blood T cell repertoires in COVID-19. For the study at large: Researchers got acute and convalescent COVID-19 samples from the United States, Italy and Spain.

Patients in Seattle were enrolled during active infection, then followed longitudinally. The germline CDR1 and CDR2 sequences are SNHLY and FYNNEI. Germline trimming cut 11 bases from V and 9 bases from J; bases unmatched to any gene: 12. The CDR3 is made up of 12 amino acids. As handled by the study authors: Amplifying reference gene primers gave estimates of nucleated cell counts. This table comes from immunoSEQ multiplex PCR, and its TCRdb copy is limited to in-frame clones, with some not included. For V, J and clone size, that table is used; D and trimming come from the DNA. The sample contains about 49,000 clones, about 90% of which appear only once.

This chain joins TRBV2 and TRBJ1-1, with 7 bases lining up with TRBD1. The sequencing sample was made of peripheral blood. The source is a woman older than 75 with COVID-19, enrolled during active disease. The DNA for the CDR3 is TGTGCCCCCAAGGGGGCCCAGGGCCAAGCTTTCTTT. Its translation is CAPKGAQGQAFF.